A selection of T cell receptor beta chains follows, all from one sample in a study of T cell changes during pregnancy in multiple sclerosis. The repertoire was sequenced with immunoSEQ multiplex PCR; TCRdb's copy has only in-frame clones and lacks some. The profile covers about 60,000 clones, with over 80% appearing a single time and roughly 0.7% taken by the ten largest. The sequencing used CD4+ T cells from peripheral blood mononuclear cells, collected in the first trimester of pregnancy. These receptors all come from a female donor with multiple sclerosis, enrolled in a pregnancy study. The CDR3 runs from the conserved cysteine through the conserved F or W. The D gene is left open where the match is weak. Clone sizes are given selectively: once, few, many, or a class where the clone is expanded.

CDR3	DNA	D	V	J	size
CASSSRLAGGYNEQFF	TGCGCCAGCAGTAGTCGACTAGCGGGGGGGTACAATGAGCAGTTCTTC	TRBD2	TRBV4-1	TRBJ2-1	NA
CASSATSGGFTDTQYF	TGTGCCAGCAGCGCGACTAGCGGGGGCTTCACAGATACGCAGTATTTT	TRBD2	TRBV9	TRBJ2-3	NA
CASSVSQGRLGPQHF	TGTGCCAGCAGTGTATCACAGGGCCGTCTGGGTCCCCAGCATTTT	NA	TRBV6-1	TRBJ1-5	NA
CASSPNAGGTTQYF	TGTGCCAGCAGTCCGAATGCAGGGGGCACTACCCAGTACTTC	TRBD1	TRBV7-3	TRBJ2-5	NA
CASSPTPGRGASYEQYF	TGTGCCAGCAGCCCCACCCCAGGGAGGGGGGCCTCCTACGAGCAGTACTTC	NA	TRBV7-3	TRBJ2-7	NA
CASSQGTGNNYGYTF	TGTGCCAGCAGCCAAGGGACAGGAAATAACTATGGCTACACCTTC	TRBD1	TRBV14	TRBJ1-2	NA
CASSVRQGSTDTQYF	TGTGCCAGCAGTGTAAGACAGGGTAGCACAGATACGCAGTATTTT	TRBD1	TRBV6-1	TRBJ2-3	NA
CASSRGGTGFLNTEAFF	TGTGCCAGCAGCCGAGGAGGGACAGGGTTCCTAAACACTGAAGCTTTCTTT	TRBD1	TRBV7-3	TRBJ1-1	NA
CASSGTTYEQYF	TGTGCCAGCAGCGGGACAACTTACGAGCAGTACTTC	NA	TRBV6-6	TRBJ2-7	NA
CASSVGQGAGTGELFF	TGTGCCAGCAGCGTAGGTCAGGGGGCGGGTACCGGGGAGCTGTTTTTT	TRBD1	TRBV9	TRBJ2-2	NA
CASSLTGYQPQHF	TGTGCCAGCAGCTTAACAGGGTATCAGCCCCAGCATTTT	NA	TRBV7-2	TRBJ1-5	few
CASSLVGGGANTGELFF	TGTGCCAGCAGCTTGGTCGGTGGAGGCGCGAACACCGGGGAGCTGTTTTTT	NA	TRBV5-5	TRBJ2-2	NA
CASSDRGTTNEKLFF	TGTGCCAGCAGCGACCGCGGAACCACGAATGAAAAACTGTTTTTT	NA	TRBV7-9	TRBJ1-4	NA
CASSVDVGAGYTF	TGTGCCAGCAGCGTAGACGTGGGGGCTGGCTACACCTTC	NA	TRBV9	TRBJ1-2	few
CASGGGTVNTEAFF	TGTGCCAGTGGAGGGGGGACAGTGAACACTGAAGCTTTCTTT	TRBD1	TRBV19	TRBJ1-1	NA
CASSEGYQPQHF	TGTGCCAGCAGCGAGGGATATCAGCCCCAGCATTTT	NA	TRBV2	TRBJ1-5	NA
CASGRGTGDVYEQYF	TGCGCCAGTGGGAGGGGGACAGGGGACGTCTACGAGCAGTACTTC	TRBD1	TRBV4-3	TRBJ2-7	once
CASSSGGRAEAFF	TGTGCCAGCAGCTCGGGGGGTAGGGCTGAAGCTTTCTTT	NA	TRBV11-3	TRBJ1-1	NA
CASGSKDRTTGELFF	TGTGCTAGTGGTTCAAAGGACAGAACAACCGGGGAGCTGTTTTTT	NA	TRBV12-5	TRBJ2-2	NA
CASSLPKGQVGQYF	TGTGCCAGCAGCTTGCCAAAAGGACAGGTGGGGCAGTATTTT	TRBD1	TRBV7-2	TRBJ2-3	NA
CSVEWSSGGAGDIQYF	TGCAGCGTTGAATGGTCAAGCGGGGGGGCCGGGGACATTCAGTACTTC	TRBD2	TRBV29-1	TRBJ2-4	NA
CASSLTNRGEQYF	TGTGCCAGCAGCCTAACCAACAGGGGCGAGCAGTACTTC	TRBD1	TRBV11-3	TRBJ2-7	NA
CASSYWRGGRDTQYF	TGTGCCAGCAGTTACTGGCGGGGGGGCCGGGATACGCAGTATTTT	TRBD2	TRBV6-5	TRBJ2-3	NA
CASSEQMNTGELFF	TGTGCCAGCAGTGAACAGATGAACACCGGGGAGCTGTTTTTT	NA	TRBV2	TRBJ2-2	NA
CASSLLPGSANVLTF	TGTGCCAGCAGCTTATTGCCGGGATCAGCCAACGTCCTGACTTTC	NA	TRBV7-3	TRBJ2-6	NA
CSARGEGTQYF	TGCAGTGCTAGAGGAGAGGGAACCCAGTACTTC	NA	TRBV20-1	TRBJ2-5	NA
CASSVVRSRHHVNYSNQPQHF	TGTGCCAGCAGCGTAGTTCGCTCGAGACATCATGTTAATTATAGCAATCAGCCCCAGCATTTT	NA	TRBV9	TRBJ1-5	NA
CASTFRSGGAADTQYF	TGTGCCAGCACGTTTCGTAGCGGGGGGGCTGCAGATACGCAGTATTTT	TRBD2	TRBV7-2	TRBJ2-3	NA
CASSEPLTEAFF	TGCGCCAGCAGTGAGCCCTTAACTGAAGCTTTCTTT	NA	TRBV10-1	TRBJ1-1	NA